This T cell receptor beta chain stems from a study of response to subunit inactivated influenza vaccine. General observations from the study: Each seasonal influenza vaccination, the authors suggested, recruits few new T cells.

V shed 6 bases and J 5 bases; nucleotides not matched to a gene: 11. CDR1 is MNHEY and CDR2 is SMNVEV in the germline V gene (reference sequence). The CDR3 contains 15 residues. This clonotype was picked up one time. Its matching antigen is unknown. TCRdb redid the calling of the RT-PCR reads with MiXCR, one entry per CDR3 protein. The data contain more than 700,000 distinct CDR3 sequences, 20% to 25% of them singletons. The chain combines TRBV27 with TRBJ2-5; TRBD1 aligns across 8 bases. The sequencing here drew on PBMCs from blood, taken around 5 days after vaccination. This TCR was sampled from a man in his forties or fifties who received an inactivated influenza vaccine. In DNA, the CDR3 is TGTGCCAGCAGGCACGGAGGACAGGGTGGCGAGACCCAGTACTTC. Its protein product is CASRHGGQGGETQYF.